This paragraph covers one TCR beta chain sequence. This entry comes from a study of T cell repertoires in cytomegalovirus infection. Study overall: CMV infection together with matching HLA type was indicated by public TCR beta signatures.

TCRdb redid the calling of the reads with MiXCR, one entry per CDR3 protein. Found here are roughly 180,000 distinct CDR3 sequences, under 30% of them singletons; the top ten hold approximately 30%. This clonotype was sampled from a human donor in good health (CMV status not recorded). Some clones in this sample may be carry-over from other donors' samples. Sequences were obtained from PBMCs.

CDR3 DNA sequence: TGTGCCAGCAGCCAAGATCGTCAACGAACAGGTTTGAACACTGAAGCTTTCTTT. This encodes CASSQDRQRTGLNTEAFF. The rearrangement uses TRBV3-1 and TRBJ1-1; a possible D gene is TRBD1 (5 bases). Germline CDR1 is LGHDT and CDR2 is YNNKEL (reference sequence). The CDR3 totals 18 residues. Deletions cut 0 bases from V and 0 bases from J, with 17 bases between.